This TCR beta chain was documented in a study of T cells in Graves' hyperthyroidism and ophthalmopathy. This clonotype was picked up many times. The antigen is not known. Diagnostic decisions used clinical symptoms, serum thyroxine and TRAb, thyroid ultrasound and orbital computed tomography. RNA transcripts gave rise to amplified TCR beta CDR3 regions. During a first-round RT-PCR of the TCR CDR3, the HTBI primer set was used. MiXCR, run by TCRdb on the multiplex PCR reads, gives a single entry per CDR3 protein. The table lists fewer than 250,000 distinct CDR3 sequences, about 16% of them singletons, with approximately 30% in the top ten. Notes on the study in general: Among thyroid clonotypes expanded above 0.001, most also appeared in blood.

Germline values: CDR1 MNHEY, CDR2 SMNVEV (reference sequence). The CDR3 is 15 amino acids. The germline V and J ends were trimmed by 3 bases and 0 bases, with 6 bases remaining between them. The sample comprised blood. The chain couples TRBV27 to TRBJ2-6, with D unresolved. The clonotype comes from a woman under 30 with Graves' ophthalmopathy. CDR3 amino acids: CASSFTSSGANVLTF. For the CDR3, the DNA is TGTGCCAGCAGTTTTACATCCTCTGGGGCCAACGTCCTGACTTTC.